Listed below are T cell receptor beta chains from one sample, sequenced in a study of regulatory T cells. Profiling relied on immunoSEQ multiplex PCR, and the TCRdb table lists in-frame clones only, not all of them. Among roughly 15,000 clones listed, more than 85% were seen once. Material for sequencing was CD8+ T cells sorted from blood. Receptors were obtained from a person aged 18 to 35 with CD3G deficiency. Both conserved end residues are part of each CDR3. The D gene is left open where the match is weak. Where a row states a size, it is once, few, many or the class of an expanded clone; other rows omit it.

J | size | D | V | CDR3
TRBJ2-5 | . | . | TRBV2 | CASPTRGLKTQYF
TRBJ1-2 | . | . | TRBV21-1 | CASSLKDAAYGYTF
TRBJ2-3 | once | TRBD2 | TRBV6-1 | CASRGGADTQYF
TRBJ1-2 | . | TRBD1 | TRBV4-2 | CASSQVRTDRGHGYGYTF
TRBJ1-2 | . | . | TRBV28 | CASRAGPNYGYTF
TRBJ2-1 | . | TRBD2 | TRBV5-1 | CASSFSGSNEQFF
TRBJ1-1 | . | . | TRBV4-1 | CASSQQQINTEAFF
TRBJ1-1 | . | . | TRBV19 | CASSKAQYTEAFF
TRBJ1-2 | . | TRBD1 | TRBV25-1 | CASSVQGAGYGYTF
TRBJ1-6 | . | TRBD1 | TRBV9 | CASSVGQGGSPLHF